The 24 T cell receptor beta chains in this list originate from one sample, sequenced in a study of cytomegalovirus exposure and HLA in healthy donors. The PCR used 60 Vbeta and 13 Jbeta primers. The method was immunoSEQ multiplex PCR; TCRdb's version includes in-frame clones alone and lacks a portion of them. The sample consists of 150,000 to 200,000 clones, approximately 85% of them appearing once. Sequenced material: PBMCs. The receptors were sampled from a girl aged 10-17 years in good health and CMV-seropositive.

In DNA, the CDR3 is TGTGCCAGCGGGCTTGACAGGGGGTCTTACGAGCAGTACTTC. This gives the protein CASGLDRGSYEQYF. The V and J genes are TRBV6-5 and TRBJ2-7, with TRBD1 identical over 9 bases. CDR1 and CDR2 (germline): MNHEY, SVGAGI. The CDR3 is made up of 14 amino acids. With V trimmed by 8 bases and J by 4 bases, 9 bases remained unmatched.

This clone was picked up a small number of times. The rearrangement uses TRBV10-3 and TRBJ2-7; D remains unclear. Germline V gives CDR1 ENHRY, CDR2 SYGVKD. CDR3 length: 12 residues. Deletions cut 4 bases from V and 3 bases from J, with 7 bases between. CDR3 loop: CAISAQNYEQYF. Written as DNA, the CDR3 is TGTGCCATCAGTGCACAAAACTACGAGCAGTACTTC.

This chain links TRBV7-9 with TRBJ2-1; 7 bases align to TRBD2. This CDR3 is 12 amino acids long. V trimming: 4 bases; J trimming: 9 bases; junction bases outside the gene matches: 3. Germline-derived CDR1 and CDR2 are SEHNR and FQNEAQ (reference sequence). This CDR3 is CASSWGGSEQFF. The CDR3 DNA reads TGTGCCAGCAGCTGGGGGGGGAGTGAGCAGTTCTTC.

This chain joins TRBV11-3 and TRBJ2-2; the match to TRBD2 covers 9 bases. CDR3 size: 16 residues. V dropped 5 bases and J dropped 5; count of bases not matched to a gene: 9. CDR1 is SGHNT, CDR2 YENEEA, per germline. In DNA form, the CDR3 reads TGTGCCAGCAGCCGAATAGCGGGGGAGTTGACCGGGGAGCTGTTTTTT. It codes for CASSRIAGELTGELFF. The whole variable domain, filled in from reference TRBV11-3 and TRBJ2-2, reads EAGVVQSPRYKIIEKKQPVAFWCNPISGHNTLYWYLQNLGQGPELLIRYENEEAVDDSQLPKDRFSAERLKGVDSTLKIQPAELGDSAVYLCASSRIAGELTGELFFGEGSRLTVL.

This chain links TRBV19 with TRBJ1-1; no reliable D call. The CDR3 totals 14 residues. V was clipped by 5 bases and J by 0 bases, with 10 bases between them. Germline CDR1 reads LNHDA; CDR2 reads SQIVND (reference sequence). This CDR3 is CASSSPGLNTEAFF. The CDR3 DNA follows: TGTGCCAGTAGTTCGCCCGGGTTGAACACTGAAGCTTTCTTT.

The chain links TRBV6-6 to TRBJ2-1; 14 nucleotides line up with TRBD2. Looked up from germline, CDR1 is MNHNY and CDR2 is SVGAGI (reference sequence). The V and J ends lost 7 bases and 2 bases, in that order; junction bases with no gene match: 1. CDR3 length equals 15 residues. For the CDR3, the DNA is TGTGCCAGCAAGACTAGCGGGGGGGCCTACAATGAGCAGTTCTTC. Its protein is CASKTSGGAYNEQFF.

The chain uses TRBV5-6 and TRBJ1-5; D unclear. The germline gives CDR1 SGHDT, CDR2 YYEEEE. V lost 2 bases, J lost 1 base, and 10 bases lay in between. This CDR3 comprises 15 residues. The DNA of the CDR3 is TGTGCCAGCAGCTTTGGTCCGGGGAGCAATCAGCCCCAGCATTTT. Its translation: CASSFGPGSNQPQHF.

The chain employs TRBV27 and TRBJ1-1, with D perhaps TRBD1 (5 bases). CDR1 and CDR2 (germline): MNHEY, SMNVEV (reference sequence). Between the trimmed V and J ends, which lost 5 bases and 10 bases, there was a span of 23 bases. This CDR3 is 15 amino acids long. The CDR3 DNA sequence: TGTGCCAGCAGTCCCCGCAGGGAACGACGGTCGGGAGCTTTCTTT. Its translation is CASSPRRERRSGAFF.

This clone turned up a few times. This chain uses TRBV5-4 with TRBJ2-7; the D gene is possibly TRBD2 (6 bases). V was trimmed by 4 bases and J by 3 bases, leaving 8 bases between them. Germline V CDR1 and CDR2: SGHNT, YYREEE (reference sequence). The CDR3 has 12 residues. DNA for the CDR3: TGTGCCAGCAGCATCGGGAGCTACGAGCAGTACTTC. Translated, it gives CASSIGSYEQYF. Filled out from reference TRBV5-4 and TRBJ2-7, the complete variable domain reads ETGVTQSPTHLIKTRGQQVTLRCSSQSGHNTVSWYQQALGQGPQFIFQYYREEENGRGNFPPRFSGLQFPNYSSELNVNALELDDSALYLCASSIGSYEQYFGPGTRLTVT.

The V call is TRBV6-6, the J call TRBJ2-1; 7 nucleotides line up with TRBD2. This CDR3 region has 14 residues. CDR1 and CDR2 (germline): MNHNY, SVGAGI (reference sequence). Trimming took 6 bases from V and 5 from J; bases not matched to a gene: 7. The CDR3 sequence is CASRSTSGNNEQFF. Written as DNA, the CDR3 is TGTGCCAGCAGATCCACCAGCGGGAACAATGAGCAGTTCTTC.

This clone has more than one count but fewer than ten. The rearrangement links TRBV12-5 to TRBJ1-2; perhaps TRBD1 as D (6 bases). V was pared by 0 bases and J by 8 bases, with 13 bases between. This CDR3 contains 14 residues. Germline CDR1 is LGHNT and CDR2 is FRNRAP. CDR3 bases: TGTGCTAGTGGTTTGGTACTGGGAGGGGGGGGCTACACCTTC. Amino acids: CASGLVLGGGGYTF.

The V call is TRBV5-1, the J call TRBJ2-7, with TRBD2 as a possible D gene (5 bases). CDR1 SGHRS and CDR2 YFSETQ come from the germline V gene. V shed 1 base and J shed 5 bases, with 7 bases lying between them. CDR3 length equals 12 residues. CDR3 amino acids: CASSLLGDEQYF. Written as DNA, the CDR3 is TGCGCCAGCAGCTTGTTGGGAGACGAGCAGTACTTC.

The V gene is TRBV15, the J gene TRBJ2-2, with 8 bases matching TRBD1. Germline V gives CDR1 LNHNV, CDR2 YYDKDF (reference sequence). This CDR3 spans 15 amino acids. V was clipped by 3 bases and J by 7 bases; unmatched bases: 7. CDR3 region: CATSSFQGAGGELFF. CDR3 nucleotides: TGTGCCACCAGCAGTTTTCAGGGGGCGGGCGGGGAGCTGTTTTTT.

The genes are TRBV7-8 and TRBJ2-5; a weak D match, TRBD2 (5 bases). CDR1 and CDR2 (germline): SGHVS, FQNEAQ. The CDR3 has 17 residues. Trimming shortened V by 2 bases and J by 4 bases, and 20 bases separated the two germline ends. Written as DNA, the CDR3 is TGTGCCAGCAGCTTAAAGTTGACGGGATCGGTCGGAGAGACCCAGTACTTC. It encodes CASSLKLTGSVGETQYF.

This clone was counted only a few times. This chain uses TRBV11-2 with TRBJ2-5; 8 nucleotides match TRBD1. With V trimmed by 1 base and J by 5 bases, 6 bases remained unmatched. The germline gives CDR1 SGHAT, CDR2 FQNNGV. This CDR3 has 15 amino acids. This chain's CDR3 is CASSLGTGNRETQYF. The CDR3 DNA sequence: TGTGCCAGCAGCTTAGGGACAGGGAATCGCGAGACCCAGTACTTC.

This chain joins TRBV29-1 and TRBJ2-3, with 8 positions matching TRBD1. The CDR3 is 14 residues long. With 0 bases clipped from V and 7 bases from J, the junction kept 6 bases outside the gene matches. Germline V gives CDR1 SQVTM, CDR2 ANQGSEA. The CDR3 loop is CSVEDLDRVNTQYF. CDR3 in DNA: TGCAGCGTTGAAGATTTGGACAGGGTGAATACGCAGTATTTT.

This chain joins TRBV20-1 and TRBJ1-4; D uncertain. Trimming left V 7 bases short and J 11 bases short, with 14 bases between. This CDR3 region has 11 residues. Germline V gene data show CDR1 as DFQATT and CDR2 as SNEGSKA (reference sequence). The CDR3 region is CSGGLADKLFF. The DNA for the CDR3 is TGCAGTGGCGGACTGGCTGACAAACTGTTTTTT.

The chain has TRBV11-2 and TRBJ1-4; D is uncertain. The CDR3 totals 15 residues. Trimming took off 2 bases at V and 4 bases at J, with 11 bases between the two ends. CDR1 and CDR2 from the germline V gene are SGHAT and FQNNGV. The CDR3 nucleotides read TGTGCCAGCAGCTTATTCGTGGCCAGTAATGAAAAACTGTTTTTT. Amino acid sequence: CASSLFVASNEKLFF.

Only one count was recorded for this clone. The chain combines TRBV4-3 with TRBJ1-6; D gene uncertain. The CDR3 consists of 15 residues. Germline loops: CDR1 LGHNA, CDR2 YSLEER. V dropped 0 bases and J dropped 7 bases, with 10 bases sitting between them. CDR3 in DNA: TGCGCCAGCAGCCAAGAAGGCAGGATGAATTCACCCCTCCACTTT. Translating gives CASSQEGRMNSPLHF.

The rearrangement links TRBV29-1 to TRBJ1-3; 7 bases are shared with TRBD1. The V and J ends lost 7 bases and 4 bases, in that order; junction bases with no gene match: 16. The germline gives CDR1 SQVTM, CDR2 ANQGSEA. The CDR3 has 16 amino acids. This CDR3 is CSGSMGSTGTGNTIYF. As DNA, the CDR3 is TGCAGCGGATCGATGGGGTCGACAGGGACAGGAAACACCATATATTTT.

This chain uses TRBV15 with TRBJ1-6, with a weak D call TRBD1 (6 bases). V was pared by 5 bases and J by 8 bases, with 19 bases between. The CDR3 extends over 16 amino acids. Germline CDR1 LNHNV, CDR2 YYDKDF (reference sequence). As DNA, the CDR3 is TGTGCCACCAGCCCCCTCAGCAGGGGCAGCCATTCACCCCTCCACTTT. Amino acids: CATSPLSRGSHSPLHF.

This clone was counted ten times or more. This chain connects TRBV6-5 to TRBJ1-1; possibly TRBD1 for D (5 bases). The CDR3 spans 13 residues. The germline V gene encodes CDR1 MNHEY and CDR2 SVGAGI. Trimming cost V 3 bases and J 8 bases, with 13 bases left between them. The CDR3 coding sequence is TGTGCCAGCAGTTATCAGGGAGGCAAAGAAGCTTTCTTT. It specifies CASSYQGGKEAFF.

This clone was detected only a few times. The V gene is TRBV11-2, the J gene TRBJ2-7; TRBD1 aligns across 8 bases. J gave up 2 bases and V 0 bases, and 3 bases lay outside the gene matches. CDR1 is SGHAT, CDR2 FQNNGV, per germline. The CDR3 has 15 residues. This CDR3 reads CASSLERTGTYEQYF. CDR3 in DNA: TGTGCCAGCAGCTTAGAGCGGACAGGGACCTACGAGCAGTACTTC.

CDR3 nucleotides: TGTGCCAGCAGTGAGTTAGGGACTGCCTCTAGCACAGATACGCAGTATTTT. Its translation: CASSELGTASSTDTQYF. The J gene is TRBJ2-3, the V gene TRBV6-1; perhaps TRBD2 as D (6 bases). The germline V gene has CDR1 MNHNS and CDR2 SASEGT. V shed 3 bases and J shed 0 bases, with 16 bases lying between them. The CDR3 consists of 17 residues.